This T cell receptor (beta chain) was recorded in a study of regulatory T cells in long-lasting Graves disease. Time point specified: newly diagnosed GD, antithyroid drugs for less than 3 months. Making the TCR library involved RNA that had been extracted from PBMCs. Trimming pared 3 bases from V and 8 bases from J, leaving 16 bases between. Germline CDR1 reads MNHEY; CDR2 reads SVGAGI. The CDR3 sequence is 14 residues long. The TCR beta library used iRepertoire HTBI primers with Arm-PCR amplification of CDR3. From the multiplex PCR reads, TCRdb called clonotypes with MiXCR, one entry per CDR3 protein. The repertoire holds hundreds of thousands of distinct CDR3 sequences, 15% to 20% seen once, with more than 10% in the top ten. This clonotype was seen at least ten times. The data also belong to a second study, concerning T cells in Graves' hyperthyroidism and ophthalmopathy.

The TCR was taken from a man aged 18 to 35 with Graves disease. The sample was peripheral blood mononuclear cells (PBMCs), taken at new diagnosis, from a patient treated with antithyroid drugs. This rearrangement joins TRBV6-5 to TRBJ1-2; D perhaps matches TRBD1 (5 bases). In DNA, the CDR3 is TGTGCCAGCAGTTATGATATCGGGGGAGGAGGCTACACCTTC. It specifies CASSYDIGGGGYTF.